This T cell receptor beta chain stems from a study of identical twins. This CDR3 is 15 amino acids long. V gave up 7 bases and J gave up 9 bases, with 22 bases separating them. This clonotype appeared a few times. Its antigen is undetermined. Findings of the study overall: With monozygotic twins, out-of-frame TCR alpha sharing exceeded what models estimated.

A single record per CDR3 protein comes from TCRdb applying MiXCR to the 5' RACE reads. The sample holds around 490,000 distinct CDR3 sequences, roughly 15% seen once. This same sample was also taken into another study, of yellow fever vaccine responses in identical twins.

Specimen: CD4+ T cells sorted from blood. The clonotype originates from a woman aged 18-29 years in good health. This chain links TRBV12-3 or TRBV12-4 with TRBJ2-1; no definite D call. CDR3 DNA sequence: TGTGCCAGCACCAGCCGACCCGGCCCCCCGGGTGAGCAGTTCTTC. It is translated as CASTSRPGPPGEQFF.